Listed below are T cell receptor beta chains from one sample, sequenced in a study of T cells in Graves' hyperthyroidism and ophthalmopathy. TCRdb recomputed calls from the multiplex PCR reads with MiXCR, one row per CDR3 protein. The sample consists of fewer than 750,000 distinct CDR3 sequences, around 42% of them appearing once. The sequencing sample was made of peripheral blood or thyroid tissue (not recorded which). Receptors were obtained from a woman younger than 35 with Graves' hyperthyroidism. Each CDR3 is given with its conserved first and last residue. A D gene is named only where the DNA matches it firmly. Only some rows state a clone size, as once, few, many or a class for expanded clones.

size | J | V | D | DNA | CDR3
NA | TRBJ1-5 | TRBV9 | TRBD1 | TGTGCCAGCAGCGTAGTGGGACAGGGACAAGAGACCCAGCATTTT | CASSVVGQGQETQHF
NA | TRBJ2-1 | TRBV24-1 | NA | TGTGCCACCAGTGAGGGGCGGGTGGCTCCCTACAATGAGCAGTTCTTC | CATSEGRVAPYNEQFF
many | TRBJ1-6 | TRBV20-1 | TRBD1 | TGCAGTGCTAGCCTAGGACAGGCAGGTTCACCCCTCCACTTT | CSASLGQAGSPLHF
NA | TRBJ1-3 | TRBV20-1 | NA | TGCAGTGCTAGGACAGATCCGAGCTCTGGAAACACCATATATTTT | CSARTDPSSGNTIYF
few | TRBJ2-7 | TRBV2 | NA | TGTGCCAGCAGTGAAATCCCCGCCCGGTGGATAGTAAATCCCTCCTACGAGCAGTACTTC | CASSEIPARWIVNPSYEQYF
NA | TRBJ1-1 | TRBV4-3 | NA | TGCGCCAGCAGCCACCCCGGGACGGCGAACACTGAAGCTTTCTTT | CASSHPGTANTEAFF
NA | TRBJ2-7 | TRBV7-9 | NA | TGTGCCAGCAGCGGCACTAGCACCTACGAGCAGTACTTC | CASSGTSTYEQYF
many | TRBJ1-2 | TRBV13 | NA | TGTGCCAGCAGCATACAGGGTTCGGGCTATGGCTACACCTTC | CASSIQGSGYGYTF
few | TRBJ2-1 | TRBV2 | NA | TGTGCCAGCAGATCGACCCGGGTCTCCTACAATGAGCAGTTCTTC | CASRSTRVSYNEQFF
NA | TRBJ1-4 | TRBV20-1 | TRBD1 | TGCAGTGCTAGATGGGGACAGGGTTTT | CSARWGQGF
many | TRBJ1-2 | TRBV7-9 | NA | TGTGCCAGCAGCTTAGTGCAGATTTATGGCTACACCTTC | CASSLVQIYGYTF
many | TRBJ2-7 | TRBV7-8 | NA | TGTGCCAGCAGCTTACGGGAGACAATCTCCTACGAGCAGTACTTC | CASSLRETISYEQYF
NA | TRBJ2-3 | TRBV19 | TRBD2 | TGTGCCAGTAGTTCGACTAGCGGGGTAACTCTATGGGATACGCAGTATTTT | CASSSTSGVTLWDTQYF
few | TRBJ1-2 | TRBV30 | NA | TGTGCCTGGATACCTGCTAACTATGGCTACACCTTC | CAWIPANYGYTF
NA | TRBJ2-5 | TRBV29-1 | NA | TGCAGCGTTGAAGATCTGGGCACCAGCTACTTC | CSVEDLGTSYF
NA | TRBJ1-6 | TRBV7-9 | NA | TGTGCCAGCAGACCGGACGCCGGAGGGCCCCTCCACTTT | CASRPDAGGPLHF
NA | TRBJ2-2 | TRBV29-1 | NA | TGCAGCTTGTGGCAGGTGACCGGGGAGCTGTTTTTT | CSLWQVTGELFF
many | TRBJ1-5 | TRBV6-2/TRBV6-3 | NA | TGTGCCAGCAGTTACCCCCGAGGGCAGATAAATAGCAATCAGCCCCAGCATTTT | CASSYPRGQINSNQPQHF
few | TRBJ2-1 | TRBV9 | NA | TGTGCCAGCAGCTCTCGACTGGGGAATGAGCAGTTCTTC | CASSSRLGNEQFF
NA | TRBJ2-7 | TRBV7-9 | TRBD1 | TGTGCCAGCAGCTTGGACAGGGGGAGTACCGAGCAGTACTTC | CASSLDRGSTEQYF
many | TRBJ1-4 | TRBV29-1 | NA | TGCAGCGTTACAACCGGGGGCTCGAGTGAAAAACTGTTTTTT | CSVTTGGSSEKLFF
NA | TRBJ2-7 | TRBV15 | TRBD2 | TGTGCCACCAGCAGGGGCGGGAGTTTCTACGAGCAGTACTTC | CATSRGGSFYEQYF
once | TRBJ2-1 | TRBV7-6 | NA | TGTGCCAGCAGCAGGGAATGGGAGCAGTTCTTC | CASSREWEQFF
once | TRBJ2-7 | TRBV7-7 | NA | TGTGCTAGTAGGACTATCACCGAGCAGTACTTC | CASRTITEQYF
NA | TRBJ2-7 | TRBV6-1 | TRBD2 | TGTGCCAGCACCCAGCGGGAGGGGTCCTACGAGCAGTACTTC | CASTQREGSYEQYF
NA | TRBJ2-6 | TRBV15 | NA | TGTGCCACCAGCAGAAAGACAGCGATCTCTGGGGCCAACGTCCTGACTTTC | CATSRKTAISGANVLTF
NA | TRBJ2-7 | TRBV25-1 | TRBD1 | TGTGCTAGCGCCAGGACAGGGGGGTACGAGCAGTACTTC | CASARTGGYEQYF
many | TRBJ2-6 | TRBV6-1 | NA | TGTGCCAGCACTGTCGGGGCCAACGTCCTGACTTTC | CASTVGANVLTF
many | TRBJ2-7 | TRBV18 | TRBD2 | TGTGCCAGCTCACCAACTGGGCTAGCGGGAGTGGAAGAGCAGTACTTC | CASSPTGLAGVEEQYF
NA | TRBJ1-2 | TRBV29-1 | NA | TGCAGCGTTGCCATCAGGGACACTGGCTATGGCTACACCTTC | CSVAIRDTGYGYTF
few | TRBJ2-5 | TRBV6-5 | TRBD1 | TGTGCCAGCAGCTTGGGACAGGGCCGGACCCAGTACTTC | CASSLGQGRTQYF
many | TRBJ1-2 | TRBV7-9 | NA | TGTGCCAGCAGCTTAGTTCTGGGGCATGGCTATGGCTACACCTTC | CASSLVLGHGYGYTF
many | TRBJ2-5 | TRBV5-5 | NA | TGTGCCAGCAGCTTGGGCCCTTACCAAGAGACCCAGTACTTC | CASSLGPYQETQYF
many | TRBJ2-7 | TRBV12-3/TRBV12-4 | TRBD1 | TGTGCCAGCAGAACAACAGGGGGCTGGTCCTACGAGCAGTACTTC | CASRTTGGWSYEQYF
many | TRBJ2-7 | TRBV12-3/TRBV12-4 | NA | TGTGCCAGCACCCTAAGGGGGTACTACGAGCAGTACTTC | CASTLRGYYEQYF
NA | TRBJ1-4 | TRBV10-1 | NA | TGCGCCAGCAGTGAAGGGGGGGGGGGGGGTGAAAAACTGTTTTTT | CASSEGGGGGEKLFF
many | TRBJ1-4 | TRBV20-1 | NA | TGCAGTGCTAGAGAGGCAACAGGGCGAGGTGAAAAACTGTTTTTT | CSAREATGRGEKLFF
NA | TRBJ1-6 | TRBV20-1 | TRBD1 | TGCAGTGCTAGAGGGGACAGGGGGTTGTATTCACCCCTCCACTTT | CSARGDRGLYSPLHF
many | TRBJ1-5 | TRBV19 | NA | TGTGCCAGTAGTATGCAGGGAGATCAGCCCCAGCATTTT | CASSMQGDQPQHF
NA | TRBJ2-6 | TRBV15 | NA | TGTGCCACCAGCAGAGGACAGAGGTTTTCTGGGGCCAACGTCCTGACTTTC | CATSRGQRFSGANVLTF
NA | TRBJ2-7 | TRBV7-2 | NA | TGTGTCAGCAGCTTAGGCCGGGACGAGCAGTACTTC | CVSSLGRDEQYF
many | TRBJ1-3 | TRBV19 | NA | TGTGCCAGTAGTATGCGGTTGGGGCCAGCTGGAAACACCATATATTTT | CASSMRLGPAGNTIYF